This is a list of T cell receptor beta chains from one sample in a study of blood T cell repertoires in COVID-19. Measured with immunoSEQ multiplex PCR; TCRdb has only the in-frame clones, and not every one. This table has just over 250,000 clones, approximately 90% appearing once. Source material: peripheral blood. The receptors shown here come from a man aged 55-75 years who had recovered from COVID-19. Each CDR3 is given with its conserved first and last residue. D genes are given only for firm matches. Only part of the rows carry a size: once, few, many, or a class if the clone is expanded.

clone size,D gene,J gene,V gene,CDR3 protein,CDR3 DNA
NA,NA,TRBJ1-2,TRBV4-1,CASSPPGGVNYGYTF,TGCGCCAGCAGCCCCCCGGGGGGAGTCAACTATGGCTACACCTTC
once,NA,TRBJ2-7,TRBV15,CATSRDPPQGREQYF,TGTGCCACCAGCAGAGATCCACCCCAGGGAAGGGAGCAGTACTTC
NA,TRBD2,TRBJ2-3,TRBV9,CASSVVASGGGSDTQYF,TGTGCCAGCAGCGTAGTGGCTAGCGGGGGGGGTTCGGATACGCAGTATTTT
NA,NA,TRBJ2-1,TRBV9,CASSARADSYNEQFF,TGTGCCAGCAGCGCCAGAGCTGACAGTTACAATGAGCAGTTCTTC
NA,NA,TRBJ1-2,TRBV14,CASSQQTYGYTF,TGTGCCAGCAGCCAACAGACTTATGGCTACACCTTC
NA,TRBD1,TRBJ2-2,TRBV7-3,CATRPAGGTGELFF,TGTGCCACCCGACCGGCAGGGGGCACCGGGGAGCTGTTTTTT
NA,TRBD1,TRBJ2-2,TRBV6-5,CASSFDRGLTGELFF,TGTGCCAGCAGTTTTGACAGGGGGCTCACCGGGGAGCTGTTTTTT
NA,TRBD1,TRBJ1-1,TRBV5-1,CASSPRTGNTEAFF,TGCGCCAGCAGCCCAAGGACAGGGAACACTGAAGCTTTCTTT
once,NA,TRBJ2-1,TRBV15,CATSRGGPSDEQFF,TGTGCCACCAGCAGAGGAGGGCCCTCGGATGAGCAGTTCTTC
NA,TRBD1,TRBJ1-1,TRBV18,CASSAGTGNTEAFF,TGTGCCAGCTCGGCAGGGACAGGGAACACTGAAGCTTTCTTT
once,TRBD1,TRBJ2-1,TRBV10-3,CAISGGQGQDNEQFF,TGTGCCATCAGTGGGGGACAGGGACAGGACAATGAGCAGTTCTTC
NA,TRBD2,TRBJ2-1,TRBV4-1,CASRDGGALNEQFF,TGCGCCAGCCGGGACGGGGGGGCATTGAATGAGCAGTTCTTC
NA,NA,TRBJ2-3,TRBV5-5,CASSLGPSGDTQYF,TGTGCCAGCAGCTTGGGCCCCTCGGGAGATACGCAGTATTTT
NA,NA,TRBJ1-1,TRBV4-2,CASSQDRGGVLNTEAFF,TGTGCCAGCAGCCAAGATAGGGGGGGGGTTTTGAACACTGAAGCTTTCTTT
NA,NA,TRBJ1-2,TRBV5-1,CASSFQQVPEKNSGYTF,TGCGCCAGCAGCTTCCAACAGGTCCCGGAAAAAAACTCTGGCTACACCTTC
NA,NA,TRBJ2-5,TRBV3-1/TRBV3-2,CASSPTAGTQYF,TGTGCCAGCAGCCCCACAGCGGGGACCCAGTACTTC
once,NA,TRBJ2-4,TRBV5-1,CASSLVQGQAKNIQYF,TGCGCCAGCAGCTTGGTACAGGGTCAAGCCAAAAACATTCAGTACTTC
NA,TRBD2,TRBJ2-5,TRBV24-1,CATGTSGTETQYF,TGTGCCACGGGGACTAGCGGAACGGAGACCCAGTACTTC
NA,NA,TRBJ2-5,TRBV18,CASSPLPGETQYF,TGTGCCAGCTCACCGCTCCCGGGGGAGACCCAGTACTTC
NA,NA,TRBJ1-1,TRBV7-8,CASSFPGGGTEAFF,TGTGCCAGCAGCTTTCCCGGGGGGGGTACTGAAGCTTTCTTT
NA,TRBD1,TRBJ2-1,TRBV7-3,CASSYSQGAYNEQFF,TGTGCCAGCAGCTATTCACAGGGGGCGTACAATGAGCAGTTCTTC
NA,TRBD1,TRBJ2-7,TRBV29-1,CSATTGAAYEQYF,TGCAGCGCCACGACAGGGGCCGCCTACGAGCAGTACTTC
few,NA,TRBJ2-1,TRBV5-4,CASSSDSYSYNEQFF,TGTGCCAGCAGCTCTGACTCTTACTCCTACAATGAGCAGTTCTTC
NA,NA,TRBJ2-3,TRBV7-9,CASSLERGTDTQYF,TGTGCCAGCAGCTTAGAGAGGGGCACAGATACGCAGTATTTT
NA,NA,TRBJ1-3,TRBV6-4,CASSAFAGVSGNTIYF,TGTGCCAGCAGTGCGTTTGCAGGGGTCTCTGGAAACACCATATATTTT
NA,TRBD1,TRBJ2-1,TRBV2,CASSGDRGRRLNYNEQFF,TGTGCCAGCAGTGGGGACAGGGGGCGCCGACTCAACTACAATGAGCAGTTCTTC
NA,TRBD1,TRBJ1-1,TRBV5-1,CASREDRDSEAFF,TGCGCCAGCAGAGAGGACAGGGACTCTGAAGCTTTCTTT
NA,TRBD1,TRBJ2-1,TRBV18,CASSPSDRGLINEQFF,TGTGCCAGCTCACCCTCGGACAGGGGGCTTATCAATGAGCAGTTCTTC
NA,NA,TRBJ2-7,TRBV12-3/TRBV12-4,CASSLQVHYEQYF,TGTGCCAGCAGTTTACAGGTTCACTACGAGCAGTACTTC
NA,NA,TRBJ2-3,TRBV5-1,CASSSEGRTTDTQYF,TGCGCCAGCAGCTCGGAGGGACGGACCACAGATACGCAGTATTTT
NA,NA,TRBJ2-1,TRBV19,CASHINGGNEQFF,TGTGCCAGCCATATAAACGGGGGCAATGAGCAGTTCTTC
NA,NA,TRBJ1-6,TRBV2,CASKGWDINNSPLHF,TGTGCCAGCAAGGGTTGGGACATCAATAATTCACCCCTCCACTTT
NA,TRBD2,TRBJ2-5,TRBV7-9,CASSLATSGSETQYF,TGTGCCAGCAGCTTAGCCACTAGCGGGTCAGAGACCCAGTACTTC
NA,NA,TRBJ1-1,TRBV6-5,CASSPRGFPSEAFF,TGTGCCAGCAGTCCCAGGGGTTTCCCATCCGAAGCTTTCTTT
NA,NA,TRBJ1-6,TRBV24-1,CATSDLPKSSYNSPLHF,TGTGCCACCAGTGATTTGCCGAAGAGCTCCTATAATTCACCCCTCCACTTT
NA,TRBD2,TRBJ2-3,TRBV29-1,CSVEGKGLAGEDTQYF,TGCAGCGTTGAGGGGAAAGGACTAGCGGGGGAAGATACGCAGTATTTT
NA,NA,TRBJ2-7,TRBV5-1,CASSLAGWDEQYF,TGCGCCAGCAGCTTGGCGGGGTGGGACGAGCAGTACTTC
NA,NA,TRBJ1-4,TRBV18,CASSYSGATNEKLFF,TGTGCCAGCTCATACTCAGGGGCAACTAATGAAAAACTGTTTTTT
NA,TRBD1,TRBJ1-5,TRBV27,CASSSPRQGANQPQHF,TGTGCCAGCAGTTCCCCCCGCCAGGGGGCTAATCAGCCCCAGCATTTT
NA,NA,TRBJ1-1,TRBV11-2,CASSWMAGAMNTEAFF,TGTGCCAGCAGCTGGATGGCAGGGGCGATGAACACTGAAGCTTTCTTT
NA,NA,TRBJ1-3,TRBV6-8,CASNQQGGPGNTIYF,TGTGCCAGCAATCAACAGGGAGGGCCTGGAAACACCATATATTTT
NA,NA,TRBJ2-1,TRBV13,CASSLGGNSYNEQFF,TGTGCCAGCAGCCTCGGGGGTAACTCCTACAATGAGCAGTTCTTC
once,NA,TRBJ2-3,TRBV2,CASAGSTDTQYF,TGTGCCAGCGCTGGCAGCACAGATACGCAGTATTTT
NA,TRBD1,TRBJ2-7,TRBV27,CASSLYGTGAYEQYF,TGTGCCAGCAGTTTATACGGGACAGGGGCCTACGAGCAGTACTTC
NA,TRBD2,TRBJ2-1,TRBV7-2,CASSLALGLAGRDNEQFF,TGTGCCAGCAGCTTAGCGTTGGGACTAGCGGGTAGGGACAATGAGCAGTTCTTC
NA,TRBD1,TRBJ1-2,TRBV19,CASSTLDRVYGYTF,TGTGCCAGCTCAACCCTCGACAGGGTATATGGCTACACCTTC